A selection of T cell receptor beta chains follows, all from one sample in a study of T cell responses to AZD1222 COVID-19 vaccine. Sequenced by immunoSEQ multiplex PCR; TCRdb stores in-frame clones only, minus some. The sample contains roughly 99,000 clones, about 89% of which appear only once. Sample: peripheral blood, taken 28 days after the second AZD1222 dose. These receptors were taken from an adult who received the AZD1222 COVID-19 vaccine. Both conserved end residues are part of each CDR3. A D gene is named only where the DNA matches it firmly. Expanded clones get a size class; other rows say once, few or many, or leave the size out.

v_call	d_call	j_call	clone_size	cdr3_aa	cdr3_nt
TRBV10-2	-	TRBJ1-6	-	CASSGSRGRGGNSPLHF	TGCGCCAGCAGTGGCTCTCGGGGGCGGGGGGGGAATTCACCCCTCCACTTT
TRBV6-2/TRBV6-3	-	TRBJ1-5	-	CASSYVSPNSNQPQHF	TGTGCCAGCAGTTACGTCAGTCCTAATAGCAATCAGCCCCAGCATTTT
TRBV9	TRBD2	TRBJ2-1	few	CASSSRTSGSNEQFF	TGTGCCAGCAGTTCTCGGACTAGCGGGAGCAATGAGCAGTTCTTC
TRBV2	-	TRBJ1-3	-	CASSDPGNTIYF	TGTGCCAGCAGTGATCCGGGAAACACCATATATTTT
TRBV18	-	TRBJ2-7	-	CASSRDASPEQYF	TGTGCCAGCTCACGGGACGCTTCCCCCGAGCAGTACTTC
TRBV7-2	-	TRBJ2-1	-	CASSPRGTHNEQFF	TGTGCCAGCAGCCCTCGGGGCACTCACAATGAGCAGTTCTTC
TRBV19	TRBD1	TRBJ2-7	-	CASSSRQGAYEQYF	TGTGCCAGTAGTTCCAGACAGGGCGCCTACGAGCAGTACTTC
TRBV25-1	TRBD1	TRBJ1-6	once	CASSLTGGNSPLHF	TGTGCCAGCTCCTTGACAGGGGGCAATTCACCCCTCCACTTT
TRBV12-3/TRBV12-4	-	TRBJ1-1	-	CATNLGQNTEAFF	TGTGCCACCAACTTGGGGCAGAACACTGAAGCTTTCTTT
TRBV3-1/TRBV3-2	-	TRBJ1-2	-	CASSQVGGVYYGYTF	TGTGCCAGCAGCCAAGTCGGGGGTGTCTACTATGGCTACACCTTC
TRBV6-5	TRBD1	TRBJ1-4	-	CASRRTGLNEKLFF	TGTGCCAGCAGACGGACAGGGCTTAATGAAAAACTGTTTTTT
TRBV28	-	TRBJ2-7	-	CASSLLDSPHEQYF	TGTGCCAGCAGTTTACTTGACAGCCCCCACGAGCAGTACTTC
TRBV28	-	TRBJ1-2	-	CASSPRGVGLYGYTF	TGTGCCAGCAGTCCCCGAGGGGTCGGTCTTTATGGCTACACCTTC
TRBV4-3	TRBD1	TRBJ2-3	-	CASSQFPTGGGTDTQYF	TGCGCCAGCAGCCAATTCCCGACAGGGGGAGGCACAGATACGCAGTATTTT
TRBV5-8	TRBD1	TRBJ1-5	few	CASSHRQGISKNQPQHF	TGTGCCAGCAGTCATCGACAGGGGATTTCAAAGAATCAGCCCCAGCATTTT
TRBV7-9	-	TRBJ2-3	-	CAARGSTSTDTQYF	TGTGCCGCTCGGGGATCTACTAGCACAGATACGCAGTATTTT
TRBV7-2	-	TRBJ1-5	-	CASSRDDGQPQHF	TGTGCCAGCAGCCGAGACGACGGCCAGCCCCAGCATTTT
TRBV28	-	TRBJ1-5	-	CASSLLYGGRRQPQHF	TGTGCCAGCAGCCTCCTTTATGGGGGCAGGCGACAGCCCCAGCATTTT
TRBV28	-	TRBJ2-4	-	CASSLSTGRENIQYF	TGTGCCAGCAGTTTATCCACGGGCCGGGAAAACATTCAGTACTTC
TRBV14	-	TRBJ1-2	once	CASSPSDSRRPYGYTF	TGTGCCAGCAGCCCTTCGGATAGCAGGCGTCCCTATGGCTACACCTTC
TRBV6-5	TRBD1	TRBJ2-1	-	CASSPDRGMLNEQFF	TGTGCCAGCAGCCCCGACAGGGGGATGCTCAATGAGCAGTTCTTC
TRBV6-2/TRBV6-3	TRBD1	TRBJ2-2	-	CASSYSFRGPTGELFF	TGTGCCAGCAGTTACTCTTTTAGGGGGCCCACCGGGGAGCTGTTTTTT
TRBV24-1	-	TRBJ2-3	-	CATSEEGVPYTQYF	TGTGCCACCAGTGAGGAGGGAGTCCCCTATACGCAGTATTTT
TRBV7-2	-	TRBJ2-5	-	CASSLARETQYF	TGTGCCAGCAGCTTAGCGAGGGAGACCCAGTACTTC
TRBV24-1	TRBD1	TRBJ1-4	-	CATSDGGTGDEKLFF	TGTGCCACCAGTGATGGGGGGACAGGGGATGAAAAACTGTTTTTT
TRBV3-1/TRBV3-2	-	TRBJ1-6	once	CASSRERPGRSYNSPLHF	TGTGCCAGCAGCCGAGAGAGGCCAGGGAGATCCTATAATTCACCCCTCCACTTT
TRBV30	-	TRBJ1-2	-	CAWSVLGHGYGYTF	TGTGCCTGGAGTGTACTCGGACACGGTTATGGCTACACCTTC
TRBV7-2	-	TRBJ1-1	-	CASSLGGAGMNTEAFF	TGTGCCAGCAGCTTAGGAGGGGCGGGAATGAACACTGAAGCTTTCTTT
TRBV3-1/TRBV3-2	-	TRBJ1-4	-	CASSRGRGGEKLFF	TGTGCCAGCAGCCGCGGGAGGGGGGGTGAAAAACTGTTTTTT
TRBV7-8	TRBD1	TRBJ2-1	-	CASVGQVPPYEQFF	TGTGCCAGCGTCGGACAGGTGCCACCTTATGAGCAGTTCTTC
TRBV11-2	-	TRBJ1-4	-	CASREGNEKLFF	TGTGCCAGCAGAGAAGGGAATGAAAAACTGTTTTTT
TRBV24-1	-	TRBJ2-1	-	CATSDLGSDLEQFF	TGTGCCACCAGTGATTTGGGGTCCGATTTAGAGCAGTTCTTC
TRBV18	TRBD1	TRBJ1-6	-	CASSLRGQGNSPLHF	TGTGCCAGCTCACTCCGAGGACAGGGAAATTCACCCCTCCACTTT
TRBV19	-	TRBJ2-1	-	CASSIWTAGYNEQFF	TGTGCCAGTAGTATCTGGACAGCAGGTTACAATGAGCAGTTCTTC
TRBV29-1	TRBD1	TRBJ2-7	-	CSVGAGGDEQYF	TGCAGCGTTGGGGCAGGGGGAGACGAGCAGTACTTC
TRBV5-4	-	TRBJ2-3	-	CASSLGAARSDTQYF	TGTGCCAGCAGCTTGGGGGCGGCTAGATCAGATACGCAGTATTTT
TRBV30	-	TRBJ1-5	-	CAWTLRGSNQPQHF	TGTGCCTGGACTTTAAGGGGGAGCAATCAGCCCCAGCATTTT
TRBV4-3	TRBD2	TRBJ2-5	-	CASSLGTSGEETQYF	TGCGCCAGCAGCCTAGGGACTAGCGGGGAAGAGACCCAGTACTTC
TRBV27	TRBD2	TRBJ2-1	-	CASSAQPPLGTSGRVAYNEQFF	TGTGCCAGCAGTGCCCAACCCCCGCTCGGGACTAGCGGGAGGGTGGCCTACAATGAGCAGTTCTTC
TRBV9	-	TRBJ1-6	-	CASSVASGDGSSYNSPLHF	TGTGCCAGCAGCGTAGCTTCGGGCGACGGGAGCTCCTATAATTCACCCCTCCACTTT
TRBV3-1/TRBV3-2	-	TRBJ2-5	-	CASSQVVGEETQYF	TGTGCCAGCAGCCAAGTCGTGGGAGAGGAGACCCAGTACTTC
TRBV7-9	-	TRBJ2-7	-	CASSLGSGEQYF	TGTGCCAGCAGCTTAGGCTCGGGGGAGCAGTACTTC
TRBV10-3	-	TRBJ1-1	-	CAIAGSGNTEAFF	TGTGCCATAGCCGGGTCGGGGAACACTGAAGCTTTCTTT
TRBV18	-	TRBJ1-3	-	CASSPRGASGNTIYF	TGTGCCAGCTCACCACGAGGAGCCTCTGGAAACACCATATATTTT
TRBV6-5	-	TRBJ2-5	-	CASTLVRGRETQYF	TGTGCCAGCACCCTAGTGAGGGGAAGGGAGACCCAGTACTTC
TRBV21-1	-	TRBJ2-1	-	CASSKSYRVSDYNEQFF	TGTGCCAGCAGCAAATCCTACAGGGTATCCGACTACAATGAGCAGTTCTTC
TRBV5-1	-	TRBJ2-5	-	CASRTGSNFQETQYF	TGCGCCAGCAGGACCGGGTCAAATTTCCAAGAGACCCAGTACTTC
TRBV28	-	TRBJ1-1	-	CASSLGQNTEAFF	TGTGCCAGCAGCCTGGGACAGAACACTGAAGCTTTCTTT
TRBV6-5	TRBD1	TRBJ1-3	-	CASSYPGQGLGNTIYF	TGTGCCAGCAGTTACCCGGGACAGGGGCTCGGAAACACCATATATTTT
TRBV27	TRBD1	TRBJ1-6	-	CASRGQGGRNSPLHF	TGTGCCAGCAGGGGACAGGGCGGACGTAATTCACCCCTCCACTTT
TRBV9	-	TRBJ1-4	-	CASSPGTSATNEKLFF	TGTGCCAGCAGCCCAGGGACCAGCGCAACTAATGAAAAACTGTTTTTT
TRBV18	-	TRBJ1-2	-	CASSPFLGQSPGNYGYTF	TGTGCCAGCTCACCCTTTTTAGGGCAGTCTCCCGGCAACTATGGCTACACCTTC
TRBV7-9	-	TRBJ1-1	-	CASSPVVANTEAFF	TGTGCCAGCAGCCCAGTGGTGGCGAACACTGAAGCTTTCTTT
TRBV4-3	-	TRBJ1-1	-	CASSQLLTGEAFF	TGCGCCAGCAGCCAACTACTTACAGGAGAAGCTTTCTTT
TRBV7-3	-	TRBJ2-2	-	CASSPGLGTTGELFF	TGTGCCAGCAGCCCTGGACTAGGGACAACCGGGGAGCTGTTTTTT